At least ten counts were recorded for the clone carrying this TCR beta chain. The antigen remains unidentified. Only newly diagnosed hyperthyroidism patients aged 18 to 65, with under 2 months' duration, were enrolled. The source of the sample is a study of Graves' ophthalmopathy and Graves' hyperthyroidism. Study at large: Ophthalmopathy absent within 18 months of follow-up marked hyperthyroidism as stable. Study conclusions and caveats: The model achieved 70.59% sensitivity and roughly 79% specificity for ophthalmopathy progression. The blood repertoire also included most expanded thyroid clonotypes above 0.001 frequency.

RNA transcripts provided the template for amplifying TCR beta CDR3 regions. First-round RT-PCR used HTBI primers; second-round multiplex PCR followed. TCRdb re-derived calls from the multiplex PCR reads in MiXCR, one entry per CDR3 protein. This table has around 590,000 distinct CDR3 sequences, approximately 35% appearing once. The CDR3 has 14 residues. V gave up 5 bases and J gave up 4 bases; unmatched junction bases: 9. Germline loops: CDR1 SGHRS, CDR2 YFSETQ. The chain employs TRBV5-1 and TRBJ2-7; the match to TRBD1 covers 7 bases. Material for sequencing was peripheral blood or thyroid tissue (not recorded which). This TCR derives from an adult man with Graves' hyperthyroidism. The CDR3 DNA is TGCGCCAGCAGATTCAGACAGGGTCGTTACGAGCAGTACTTC. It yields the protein CASRFRQGRYEQYF.